These 9 T cell receptor beta chains came from one sample sequenced in a study of identical twins. TCRdb processed the 5' RACE reads anew with MiXCR; each CDR3 protein has one entry. The table includes about 890,000 distinct CDR3 sequences, 12% detected once. The same data also contributed to another study, on yellow fever vaccine responses in identical twins.

The specimen sequenced was PBMCs. These receptors came from a woman between 18 and 29 years old in good health.

This clonotype was seen a handful of times. This chain links TRBV7-9 with TRBJ2-7; TRBD1 might be the D (7 bases). Per germline, CDR1 SEHNR and CDR2 FQNEAQ (reference sequence). V lost 5 bases, J lost 6 bases, and 23 bases lay in between. There are 16 residues in the CDR3. The CDR3 loop is CASSPTGGTASVEQYF. In nucleotides, the CDR3 is TGTGCCAGCAGCCCTACTGGGGGGACAGCGTCGGTCGAGCAGTACTTC.

This clonotype was detected a few times. This sequence joins TRBV18 and TRBJ2-1, with a weak D call TRBD2 (5 bases). CDR1 and CDR2 (germline): KGHSH, LQKENI. The V end was cut by 3 bases, the J end by 6 bases, with 15 bases between. The CDR3 sequence is 15 residues long. CDR3 DNA: TGTGCCAGCTCACCGGGAGCTACCATATTCAATGAGCAGTTCTTC. It encodes CASSPGATIFNEQFF.

V is TRBV29-1 and J is TRBJ1-1, with D perhaps matching TRBD1 (5 bases). The germline V gene has CDR1 SQVTM and CDR2 ANQGSEA. V dropped 4 bases and J dropped 1 base, with 10 bases sitting between them. This CDR3 comprises 13 residues. CDR3 coding DNA: TGCAGCGTTGCGCGGGGGGGGAACACTGAAGCTTTCTTT. It codes for CSVARGGNTEAFF.

This clonotype was found a few times. The chain uses TRBV7-8 and TRBJ2-1, with 13 positions matching TRBD2. This CDR3 is 17 amino acids long. Trimming at V came to 3 bases and at J to 4 bases, leaving 6 bases not matched to a gene. Germline loops: CDR1 SGHVS, CDR2 FQNEAQ. The CDR3 bases are TGTGCCAGCAGCTTGGGACTAGCGGGATACTCGTACAATGAGCAGTTCTTC. Translating gives CASSLGLAGYSYNEQFF.

The chain is built from TRBV20-1 and TRBJ1-3; maybe TRBD1 (5 bases). The CDR3 is 15 residues long. V lost 0 bases to trimming and J lost 7 bases, with 16 bases between them. The germline gives CDR1 DFQATT, CDR2 SNEGSKA (reference sequence). CDR3 region: CSARDPGLRGNTIYF. CDR3 nucleotides: TGCAGTGCTAGAGACCCAGGCCTGAGGGGTAACACCATATATTTT.

The sample holds a few counts of this clonotype. This chain joins TRBV20-1 and TRBJ2-2, with 10 positions matching TRBD1. Germline V gene data show CDR1 as DFQATT and CDR2 as SNEGSKA (reference sequence). The CDR3 is 17 residues long. J gave up 5 bases and V 3 bases, and 12 bases lay outside the gene matches. The CDR3 is CSARGTGVRGLTGELFF. The CDR3 DNA reads TGCAGTGCTAGGGGGACAGGGGTCCGGGGCTTGACCGGGGAGCTGTTTTTT.

This clonotype was found many times. The V call is TRBV19, the J call TRBJ1-1; D uncertain. The CDR3 runs to 14 residues. Trimming cost V 3 bases and J 1 base, with 9 bases left between them. Looked up from germline, CDR1 is LNHDA and CDR2 is SQIVND (reference sequence). DNA of the CDR3: TGTGCCAGTAGTATTGAGTTTACGAACACTGAAGCTTTCTTT. It codes for CASSIEFTNTEAFF.

This clonotype was seen a few times. The chain has TRBV10-3 and TRBJ2-6, with TRBD2 as a possible D gene (6 bases). CDR3 length: 18 amino acids. Per the germline V gene, CDR1 is ENHRY and CDR2 is SYGVKD. The germline V and J ends were trimmed by 6 bases and 0 bases, with 18 bases remaining between them. The chain's CDR3 is CAIRTSSGLSSGANVLTF. DNA for the CDR3: TGTGCCATCAGGACCTCAAGCGGGCTCAGCTCTGGGGCCAACGTCCTGACTTTC.

This clonotype was counted many times. The V and J genes are TRBV29-1 and TRBJ1-1; unclear D gene. The CDR3 covers 20 residues. Trimming pared 5 bases from V and 1 base from J, leaving 32 bases between. Germline values: CDR1 SQVTM, CDR2 ANQGSEA. CDR3: CSVPKINSGLTTAENTEAFF. The CDR3 DNA reads as TGCAGCGTTCCCAAGATAAACAGCGGATTAACAACCGCTGAGAACACTGAAGCTTTCTTT.